These T cell receptor beta chains were read from a single sample in a study of blood T cell repertoires in COVID-19. Libraries were prepared by immunoSEQ multiplex PCR; TCRdb keeps only in-frame clonotypes and omits some of them. Counted here are tens of thousands of clones, just under 85% occurring once; the ten biggest clones make up 4.5% to 5.5%. The specimen sequenced was peripheral blood. Source of these receptors: a man in his 70s with acute or convalescent COVID-19. Each CDR3 is given with its conserved first and last residue. A D gene is named only where the DNA matches it firmly. Size is omitted from some rows. Given values are once, few, many or a class for expanded clones.

J,D,size,V,CDR3,DNA
TRBJ1-1,.,few,TRBV6-5,CASTETGNTEAFF,TGTGCCAGCACCGAGACGGGGAACACTGAAGCTTTCTTT
TRBJ2-6,.,.,TRBV15,CATSSQTPSSGANVLTF,TGTGCCACCAGCAGCCAGACACCCAGCTCTGGGGCCAACGTCCTGACTTTC
TRBJ1-2,.,.,TRBV12-3/TRBV12-4,CASSLVLEGYTF,TGTGCCAGCAGTTTAGTGTTAGAAGGCTACACCTTC
TRBJ1-6,.,once,TRBV28,CASSFRDTSPLHF,TGTGCCAGCAGTTTCCGGGACACTTCACCCCTCCACTTT
TRBJ2-3,.,.,TRBV2,CASRLTGSTDTQYF,TGTGCCAGCAGGTTGACAGGTAGCACAGATACGCAGTATTTT
TRBJ2-5,.,.,TRBV5-1,CASSLAPTETQYF,TGCGCCAGCAGCTTGGCCCCTACGGAGACCCAGTACTTC
TRBJ1-5,.,.,TRBV28,CASTSSLNQPQHF,TGTGCCAGCACCTCTAGCCTCAATCAGCCCCAGCATTTT
TRBJ1-1,.,.,TRBV28,CASSLGQNTEAFF,TGTGCCAGCAGTTTGGGCCAGAACACTGAAGCTTTCTTT
TRBJ1-2,.,many,TRBV10-3,CAISEWSNYGYTF,TGTGCCATCAGTGAGTGGAGTAACTATGGCTACACCTTC
TRBJ2-3,TRBD2,.,TRBV29-1,CSVTSGGTDTQYF,TGCAGCGTTACTAGCGGGGGCACAGATACGCAGTATTTT
TRBJ1-4,TRBD1,.,TRBV5-1,CASSLGAGTGFEKLFF,TGCGCCAGCAGCTTGGGTGCGGGGACAGGGTTTGAAAAACTGTTTTTT
TRBJ1-3,TRBD1,.,TRBV28,CASSSPGQGRNTIYF,TGTGCCAGCAGTTCCCCGGGACAGGGAAGAAACACCATATATTTT
TRBJ1-3,TRBD1,.,TRBV5-6,CASRQQTGGNTIYF,TGTGCCAGCAGACAACAGACAGGGGGAAACACCATATATTTT
TRBJ1-2,.,few,TRBV2,CASSGTAYGYTF,TGTGCCAGCAGTGGGACAGCCTATGGCTACACCTTC
TRBJ2-5,.,.,TRBV7-9,CASSSEYQETQYF,TGTGCCAGCAGCTCTGAGTACCAAGAGACCCAGTACTTC
TRBJ2-5,TRBD1,once,TRBV5-4,CASSFRTGDQETQYF,TGTGCCAGCAGCTTTCGGACAGGAGATCAAGAGACCCAGTACTTC
TRBJ1-2,TRBD1,once,TRBV19,CASNGDRGKANYGYTF,TGTGCCAGTAATGGGGACAGGGGGAAAGCTAACTATGGCTACACCTTC
TRBJ1-5,.,.,TRBV19,CASSIIPRSYSNQPQHF,TGTGCCAGTAGTATAATCCCCAGAAGTTATAGCAATCAGCCCCAGCATTTT